Below, 8 T cell receptor beta chains from the same sample are listed, as sequenced in a study of blood T cell repertoires in COVID-19. Sequencing was performed with immunoSEQ multiplex PCR; in TCRdb, only in-frame clones are kept and a portion is missing. The sample records 90,000 to 100,000 clones, around nine tenths being singletons. Sequencing was performed on peripheral blood. The source of these receptors is a human donor in a cohort sampled during active COVID-19.

The chain links TRBV19 to TRBJ1-1, with D hard to call. This CDR3 region has 15 residues. Trimming left V 7 bases short and J 0 bases short, with 15 bases between. Germline loops: CDR1 LNHDA, CDR2 SQIVND (reference sequence). In nucleotides, the CDR3 is TGTGCCAGTACCGTAGGTCAGGTCATGAACACTGAAGCTTTCTTT. Translating gives CASTVGQVMNTEAFF.

This clone was counted a single time. The chain has TRBV2 and TRBJ2-3; 8 bases match TRBD1. CDR3 length equals 15 residues. V was clipped by 6 bases and J by 4 bases; unmatched bases: 9. Germline V gene data show CDR1 as SNHLY and CDR2 as FYNNEI. Here the CDR3 reads CASRQEGQVADTQYF. DNA for the CDR3: TGTGCCAGCAGGCAAGAGGGACAGGTCGCAGATACGCAGTATTTT.

CDR3 in amino acids: CASSLGGSYEQYF. CDR3 coding DNA: TGTGCCAGCAGCTTAGGAGGCAGCTACGAGCAGTACTTC. The rearrangement links TRBV11-2 to TRBJ2-7; D is undetermined. The CDR3 covers 13 residues. The V gene lost 1 base and the J gene lost 3 bases, with 7 bases spanning the gap. Germline V gene lookup returns CDR1 SGHAT and CDR2 FQNNGV.

The V and J genes are TRBV7-9 and TRBJ2-2; TRBD2 is a possible D gene (5 bases). CDR3 length: 16 residues. The germline gives CDR1 SEHNR, CDR2 FQNEAQ (reference sequence). The V end lost 3 bases, the J end lost 6 bases, and 17 bases lay between the germline ends. The CDR3 nucleotides are TGTGCCAGCAGCTTGGACGGAGGAGAATGGGCCGGGGAGCTGTTTTTT. This codes for CASSLDGGEWAGELFF.

This clone was detected once. The rearrangement uses TRBV18 and TRBJ2-3; 11 positions agree with TRBD1. V was clipped by 3 bases and J by 4 bases; unmatched bases: 6. The length of the CDR3 is 16 residues. Germline CDR1 KGHSH, CDR2 LQKENI. CDR3 nucleotides: TGTGCCAGCTCACCCCGGGACAGGGGGTACCCAGATACGCAGTATTTT. Protein: CASSPRDRGYPDTQYF. Full variable domain (outside the CDR3, taken from reference TRBV18 and TRBJ2-3): NAGVMQNPRHLVRRRGQEARLRCSPMKGHSHVYWYRQLPEEGLKFMVYLQKENIIDESGMPKERFSAEFPKEGPSILRIQQVVRGDSAAYFCASSPRDRGYPDTQYFGPGTRLTVL.

This rearrangement joins TRBV7-6 to TRBJ2-1; 10 bases fit TRBD2. The CDR3 covers 15 residues. Germline trimming cut 5 bases from V and 7 bases from J; bases unmatched to any gene: 8. Germline CDR1 is SGHVS and CDR2 is FNYEAQ. CDR3: CASSPEAGGGNEQFF. CDR3 nucleotide sequence: TGTGCCAGCAGCCCTGAAGCGGGAGGGGGGAATGAGCAGTTCTTC.

The chain joins TRBV7-2 to TRBJ2-7; weak D call: TRBD2 (5 bases). The germline CDR1 and CDR2 sequences are SGHTA and FQGNSA. CDR3 size: 14 residues. V lost 5 bases to trimming and J lost 3 bases, with 14 bases between them. CDR3 loop: CASSDRTGSYEQYF. CDR3 nucleotide sequence: TGTGCCAGCAGCGATAGGACGGGGAGCTACGAGCAGTACTTC.

J is TRBJ2-7 and V is TRBV2; tentatively, D is TRBD1 (5 bases). Germline values: CDR1 SNHLY, CDR2 FYNNEI. This CDR3 region has 13 residues. V was trimmed by 5 bases and J by 0 bases, leaving 8 bases between them. The CDR3 coding sequence is TGTGCCAGCAGTACCGACAGCTCCTACGAGCAGTACTTC. Translation gives CASSTDSSYEQYF.